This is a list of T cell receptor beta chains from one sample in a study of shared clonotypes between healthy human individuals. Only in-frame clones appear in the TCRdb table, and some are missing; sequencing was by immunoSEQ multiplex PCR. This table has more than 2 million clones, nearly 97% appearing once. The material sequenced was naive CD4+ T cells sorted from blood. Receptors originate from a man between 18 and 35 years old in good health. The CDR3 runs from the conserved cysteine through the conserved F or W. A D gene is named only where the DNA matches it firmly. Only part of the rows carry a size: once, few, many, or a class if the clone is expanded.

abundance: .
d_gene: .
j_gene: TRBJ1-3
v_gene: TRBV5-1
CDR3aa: CASSLGQSSSGNTIYF
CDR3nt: TGCGCCAGCAGCTTGGGGCAGTCAAGCTCTGGAAACACCATATATTTT

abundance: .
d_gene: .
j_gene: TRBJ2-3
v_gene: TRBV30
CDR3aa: CAWSTGDGITDTQYF
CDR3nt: TGTGCCTGGAGTACTGGGGACGGAATCACAGATACGCAGTATTTT

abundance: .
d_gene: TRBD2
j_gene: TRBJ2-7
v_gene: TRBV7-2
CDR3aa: CASSLVQAGSYEQYF
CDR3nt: TGTGCCAGCAGCTTAGTCCAAGCGGGATCCTACGAGCAGTACTTC

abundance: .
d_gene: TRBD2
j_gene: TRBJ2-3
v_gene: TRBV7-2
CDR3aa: CASSFREGTDTQYF
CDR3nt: TGTGCCAGCAGTTTTCGGGAGGGCACAGATACGCAGTATTTT

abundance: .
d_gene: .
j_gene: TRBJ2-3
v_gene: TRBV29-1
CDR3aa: CSVRTLADTQYF
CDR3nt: TGCAGCGTGAGGACCTTGGCAGATACGCAGTATTTT

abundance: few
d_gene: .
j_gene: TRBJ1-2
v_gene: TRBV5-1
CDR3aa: CASRPRGDYGYTF
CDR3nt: TGCGCCAGCAGACCACGGGGAGACTATGGCTACACCTTC

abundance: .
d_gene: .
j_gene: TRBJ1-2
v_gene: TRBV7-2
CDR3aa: CASSLSPGYGYTF
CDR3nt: TGTGCCAGCAGCTTATCGCCAGGCTATGGCTACACCTTC

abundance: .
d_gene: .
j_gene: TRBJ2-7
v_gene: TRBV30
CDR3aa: CACQNRDLLYEQYF
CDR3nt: TGTGCCTGCCAAAACCGGGACCTACTCTACGAGCAGTACTTC

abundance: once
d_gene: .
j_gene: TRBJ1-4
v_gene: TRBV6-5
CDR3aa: CASSYAGAATNEKLFF
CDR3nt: TGTGCCAGCAGTTACGCAGGGGCGGCCACTAATGAAAAACTGTTTTTT

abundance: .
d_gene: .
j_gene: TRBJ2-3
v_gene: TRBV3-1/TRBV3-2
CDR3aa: CASSSTQYF
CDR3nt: TGTGCCAGCAGCAGTACGCAGTATTTT

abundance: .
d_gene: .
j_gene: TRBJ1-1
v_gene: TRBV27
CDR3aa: CASTLRATGMNTEAFF
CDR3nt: TGTGCCAGCACCTTACGAGCAACCGGCATGAACACTGAAGCTTTCTTT

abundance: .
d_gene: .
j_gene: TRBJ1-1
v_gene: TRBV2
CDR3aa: CASSSGRMNTEAFF
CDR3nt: TGTGCCAGCAGTAGCGGAAGGATGAACACTGAAGCTTTCTTT

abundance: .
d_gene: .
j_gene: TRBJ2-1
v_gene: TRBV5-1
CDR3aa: CASSLPSDRQFF
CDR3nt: TGCGCCAGCAGCTTGCCCTCGGATCGACAGTTCTTC

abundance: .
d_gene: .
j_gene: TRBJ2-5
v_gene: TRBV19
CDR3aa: CASSLTRQETQYF
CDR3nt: TGTGCCAGTAGTCTGACGAGGCAAGAGACCCAGTACTTC

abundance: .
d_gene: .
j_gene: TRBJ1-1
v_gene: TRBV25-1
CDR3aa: CASSRSYMNTEAFF
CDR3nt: TGTGCCAGCAGTCGCTCATACATGAACACTGAAGCTTTCTTT